This TCR beta chain was captured by sequencing in a study of shared clonotypes between healthy human individuals. With 6 bases clipped from V and 5 bases from J, the junction kept 3 bases outside the gene matches. CDR1 is MNHNY and CDR2 is SVGAGI in the germline V gene (reference sequence). The CDR3 has 13 residues. Unsorted PBMC replicate PCRs used 250 to 350 ng DNA, tens of thousands of T cell genomes. Measured with immunoSEQ multiplex PCR; TCRdb has only the in-frame clones, and not every one. This sample carries under 600,000 clones, 75% to 80% of them seen once, and the ten largest clones take around 12%.

This clonotype originated in a woman aged 40 to 49 in good health. Some clones in this sample may be carry-over from other donors' samples. The source material was PBMCs. The V call is TRBV6-6, the J call TRBJ1-5; 8 bases are a match to TRBD1. CDR3 DNA sequence: TGTGCCAGCAGGAAACAGGGGGATCAGCCCCAGCATTTT. This translates into CASRKQGDQPQHF.